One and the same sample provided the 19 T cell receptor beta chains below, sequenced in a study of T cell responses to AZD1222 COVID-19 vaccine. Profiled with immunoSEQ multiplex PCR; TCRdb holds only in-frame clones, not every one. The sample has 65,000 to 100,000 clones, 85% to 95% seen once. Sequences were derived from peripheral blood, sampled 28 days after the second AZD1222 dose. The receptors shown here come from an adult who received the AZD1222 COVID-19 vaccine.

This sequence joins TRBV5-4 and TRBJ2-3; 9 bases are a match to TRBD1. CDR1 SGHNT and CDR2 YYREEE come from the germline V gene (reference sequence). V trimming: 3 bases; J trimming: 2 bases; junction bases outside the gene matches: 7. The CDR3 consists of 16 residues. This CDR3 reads CASSWDRAGDTDTQYF. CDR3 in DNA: TGTGCCAGCAGCTGGGACAGGGCCGGGGACACAGATACGCAGTATTTT.

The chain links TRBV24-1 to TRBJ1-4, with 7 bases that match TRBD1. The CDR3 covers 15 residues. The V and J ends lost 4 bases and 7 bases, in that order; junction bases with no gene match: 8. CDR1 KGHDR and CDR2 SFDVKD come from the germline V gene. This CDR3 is CATSDHRQGGEKLFF. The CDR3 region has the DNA TGTGCCACCAGTGACCACCGACAGGGAGGTGAAAAACTGTTTTTT.

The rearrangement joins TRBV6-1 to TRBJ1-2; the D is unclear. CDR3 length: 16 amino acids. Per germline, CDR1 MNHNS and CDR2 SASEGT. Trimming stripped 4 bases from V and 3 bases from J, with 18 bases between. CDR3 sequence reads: CASSVRPAGADYGYTF. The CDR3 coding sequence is TGTGCCAGCAGTGTTCGGCCAGCGGGCGCCGACTATGGCTACACCTTC.

The CDR3 sequence is CASSGTGSSYEQYF. DNA for the CDR3: TGCGCCAGCAGTGGGACAGGGAGCTCCTACGAGCAGTACTTC. The chain employs TRBV10-2 and TRBJ2-7, with 8 bases identical to TRBD1. This CDR3 spans 14 amino acids. V was pared by 4 bases and J by 0 bases, with 2 bases of the junction left unmatched. Germline CDR1 is WSHSY and CDR2 is SAAADI.

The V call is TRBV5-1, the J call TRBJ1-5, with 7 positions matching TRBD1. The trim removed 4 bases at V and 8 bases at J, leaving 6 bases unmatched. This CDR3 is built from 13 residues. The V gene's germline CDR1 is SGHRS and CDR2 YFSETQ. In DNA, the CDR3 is TGCGCCAGCAGCCCTACAGGGGATGAGCCCCAGCATTTT. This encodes CASSPTGDEPQHF.

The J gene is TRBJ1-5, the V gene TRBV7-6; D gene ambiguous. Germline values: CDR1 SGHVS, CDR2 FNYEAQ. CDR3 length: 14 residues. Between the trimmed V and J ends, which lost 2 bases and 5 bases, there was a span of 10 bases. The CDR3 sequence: CASSLTQRDQPQHF. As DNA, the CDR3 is TGTGCCAGCAGCTTAACCCAGCGGGATCAGCCCCAGCATTTT.

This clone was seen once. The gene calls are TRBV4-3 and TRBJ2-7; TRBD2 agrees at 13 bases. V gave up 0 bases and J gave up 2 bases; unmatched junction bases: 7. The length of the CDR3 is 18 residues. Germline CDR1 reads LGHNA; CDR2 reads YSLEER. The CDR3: CASSQDRGLAGRPYEQYF. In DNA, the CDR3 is TGCGCCAGCAGCCAAGATCGGGGACTAGCGGGGCGCCCCTACGAGCAGTACTTC.

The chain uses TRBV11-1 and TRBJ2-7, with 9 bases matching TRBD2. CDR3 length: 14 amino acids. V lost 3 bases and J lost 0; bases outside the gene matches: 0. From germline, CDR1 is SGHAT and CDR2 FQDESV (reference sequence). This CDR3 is CASSFSGSSYEQYF. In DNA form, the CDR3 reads TGTGCCAGCAGCTTTAGCGGGAGCTCCTACGAGCAGTACTTC.

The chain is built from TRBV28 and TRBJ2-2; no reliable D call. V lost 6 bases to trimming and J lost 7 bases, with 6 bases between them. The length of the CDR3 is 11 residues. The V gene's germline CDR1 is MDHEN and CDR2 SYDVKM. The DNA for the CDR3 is TGTGCCAGCAGCTCGGACGGGGAGCTGTTTTTT. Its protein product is CASSSDGELFF.

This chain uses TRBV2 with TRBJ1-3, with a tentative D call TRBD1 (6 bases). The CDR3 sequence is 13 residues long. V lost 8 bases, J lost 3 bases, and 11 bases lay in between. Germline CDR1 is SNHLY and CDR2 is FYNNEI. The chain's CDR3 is CASGTILGNTIYF. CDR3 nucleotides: TGTGCCAGCGGGACAATTCTTGGAAACACCATATATTTT.

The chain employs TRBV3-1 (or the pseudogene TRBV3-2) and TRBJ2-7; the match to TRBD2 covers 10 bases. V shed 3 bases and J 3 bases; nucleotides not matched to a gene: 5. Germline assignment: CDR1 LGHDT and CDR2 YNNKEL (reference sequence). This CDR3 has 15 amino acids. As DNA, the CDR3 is TGTGCCAGCAGCCAGGGACTAGCGAGTGACTACGAGCAGTACTTC. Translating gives CASSQGLASDYEQYF.

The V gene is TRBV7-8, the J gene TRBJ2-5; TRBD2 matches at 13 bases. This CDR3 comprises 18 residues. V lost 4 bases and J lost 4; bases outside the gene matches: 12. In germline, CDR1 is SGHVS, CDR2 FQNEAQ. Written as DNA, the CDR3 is TGTGCCAGCAGCTCCCGCCCCCGGACTAGCGGGAGCCCAGAGACCCAGTACTTC. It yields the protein CASSSRPRTSGSPETQYF.

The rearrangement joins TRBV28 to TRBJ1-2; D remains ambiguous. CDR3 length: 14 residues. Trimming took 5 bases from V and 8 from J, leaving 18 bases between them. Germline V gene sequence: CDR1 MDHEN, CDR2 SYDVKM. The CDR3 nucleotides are TGTGCCAGCAGTCTCTCTCGGCACTTCGGAGGCTACACCTTC. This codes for CASSLSRHFGGYTF.

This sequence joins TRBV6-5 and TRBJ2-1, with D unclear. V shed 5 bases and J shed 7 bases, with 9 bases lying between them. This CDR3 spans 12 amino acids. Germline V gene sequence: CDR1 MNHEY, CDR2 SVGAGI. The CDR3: CASSPPTNEQFF. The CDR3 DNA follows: TGTGCCAGCAGTCCCCCGACGAATGAGCAGTTCTTC.

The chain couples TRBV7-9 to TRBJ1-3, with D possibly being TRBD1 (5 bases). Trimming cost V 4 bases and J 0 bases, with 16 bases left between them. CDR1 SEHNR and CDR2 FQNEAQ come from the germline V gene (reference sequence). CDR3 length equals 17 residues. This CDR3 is CASSSHIRDGSGNTIYF. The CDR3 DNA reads TGTGCCAGCAGCTCCCATATACGGGACGGCTCTGGAAACACCATATATTTT. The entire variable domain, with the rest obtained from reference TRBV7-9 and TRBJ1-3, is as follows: DTGVSQNPRHKITKRGQNVTFRCDPISEHNRLYWYRQTLGQGPEFLTYFQNEAQLEKSRLLSDRFSAERPKGSFSTLEIQRTEQGDSAMYLCASSSHIRDGSGNTIYFGEGSWLTVV.

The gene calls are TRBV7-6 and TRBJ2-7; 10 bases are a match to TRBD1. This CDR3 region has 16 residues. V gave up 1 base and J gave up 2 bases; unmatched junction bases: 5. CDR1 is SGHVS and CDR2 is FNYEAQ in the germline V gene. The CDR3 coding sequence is TGTGCCAGCAGCTTAGGGGCCGGGACAGGGGCCTACGAGCAGTACTTC. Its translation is CASSLGAGTGAYEQYF.

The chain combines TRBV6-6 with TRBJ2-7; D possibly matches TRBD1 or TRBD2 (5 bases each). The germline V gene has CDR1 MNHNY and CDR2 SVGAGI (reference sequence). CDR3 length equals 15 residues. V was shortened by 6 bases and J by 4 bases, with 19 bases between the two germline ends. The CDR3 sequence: CASSSGTSGDYEQYF. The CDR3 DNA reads TGTGCCAGCAGCTCGGGGACCAGCGGAGATTACGAGCAGTACTTC.

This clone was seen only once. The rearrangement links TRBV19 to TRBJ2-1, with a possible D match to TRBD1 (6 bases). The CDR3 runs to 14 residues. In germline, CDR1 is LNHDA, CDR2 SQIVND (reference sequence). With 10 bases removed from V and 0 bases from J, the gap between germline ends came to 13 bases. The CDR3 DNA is TGTGCCACCCAAACAGGGTCCTCCTACAATGAGCAGTTCTTC. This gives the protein CATQTGSSYNEQFF.

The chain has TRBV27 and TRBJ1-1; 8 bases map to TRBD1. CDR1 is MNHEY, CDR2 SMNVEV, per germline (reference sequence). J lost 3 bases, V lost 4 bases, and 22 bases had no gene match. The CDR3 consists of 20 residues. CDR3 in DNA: TGTGCCAGCAGTTCTCAGGGACAGGTTCCTTACCAGGCGTCCGACACTGAAGCTTTCTTT. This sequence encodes CASSSQGQVPYQASDTEAFF.